The 20 T cell receptor beta chains given below trace back to one sample, sequenced in a study of molecular identifiers for immune sequencing clone quantification. TCRdb re-derived calls from the PCR reads in MiXCR, one entry per CDR3 protein. The table includes under 650,000 distinct CDR3 sequences, just under 20% detected once. The sequencing sample was made of naive CD8+ T cells from blood, with Jurkat cell RNA spiked in. Subset given: FACS-sorted CD8+CD4-CCR7+CD45RA+ naive T cells. The receptors shown here come from a human donor in good health. Some libraries in this study had Jurkat cell RNA spiked in.

This clonotype has a count of ten or more. The V and J genes are TRBV12-3 or TRBV12-4 and TRBJ1-1; 7 bases align to TRBD1. The CDR3 has 15 residues. With V trimmed by 5 bases and J by 1 base, 7 bases remained unmatched. Here the CDR3 DNA reads TGTGCCAGCAGTACACAACAGGGGAAGAACACTGAAGCTTTCTTT. It encodes CASSTQQGKNTEAFF.

As concerns this clonotype: Its ends do not fully match the called genes, so a read error is possible. The rearrangement joins TRBV7-6 to TRBJ2-2; weak D call: TRBD1 (5 bases). Germline CDR1 and CDR2: SGHVS and FNYEAQ. The CDR3 is made up of 16 amino acids. The CDR3 nucleotides are TGTGCCCGCAGCTCGTCAATCCCCAGGGTACCCGGGGAGCTGTTTTTT. Translation: CARSSSIPRVPGELFF.

This clonotype has ten or more counts. The chain joins TRBV7-9 to TRBJ2-7; TRBD1 or TRBD2 may be the D gene (5 bases each). CDR3 size: 11 residues. Deletions cut 6 bases from V and 6 bases from J, with 9 bases between. Germline V lookup: CDR1 SEHNR, CDR2 FQNEAQ (reference sequence). CDR3 amino acids: CASSLGTEQYF. The DNA for the CDR3 is TGTGCCAGCAGTTTGGGGACCGAGCAGTACTTC. The full variable domain, rest sourced from reference TRBV7-9 and TRBJ2-7, is DTGVSQNPRHKITKRGQNVTFRCDPISEHNRLYWYRQTLGQGPEFLTYFQNEAQLEKSRLLSDRFSAERPKGSFSTLEIQRTEQGDSAMYLCASSLGTEQYFGPGTRLTVT.

This clonotype was counted at least ten times. This chain uses TRBV2 with TRBJ1-2; possibly TRBD1 for D (6 bases). This CDR3 is built from 12 residues. Germline-derived CDR1 and CDR2 are SNHLY and FYNNEI. Trimming took off 11 bases at V and 7 bases at J, with 17 bases between the two ends. In DNA form, the CDR3 reads TGTGCCCCAAGACAGGAACGTATTGGCTACACCTTC. As protein: CAPRQERIGYTF.

This clonotype has at least ten counts. This chain joins TRBV20-1 and TRBJ2-7, with 10 bases matching TRBD1. The CDR3 runs to 17 residues. The germline gives CDR1 DFQATT, CDR2 SNEGSKA (reference sequence). J was trimmed by 2 bases and V by 0 bases; bases with no gene match: 10. CDR3 DNA: TGCAGTGCTAGAGATTTAAGGGGACAGGGGTCCCCCTACGAGCAGTACTTC. This encodes CSARDLRGQGSPYEQYF.

This clonotype has a count of ten or more. The V gene is TRBV7-6, the J gene TRBJ1-1; the D is unclear. V was shortened by 5 bases and J by 5 bases, with 12 bases between the two germline ends. This CDR3 has 13 residues. CDR1 SGHVS and CDR2 FNYEAQ come from the germline V gene. CDR3 sequence: CASSQMKWTEAFF. The CDR3 nucleotides are TGTGCCAGCAGCCAAATGAAGTGGACTGAAGCTTTCTTT.

This clonotype has ten or more counts. The rearrangement links TRBV9 to TRBJ2-3, with D possibly TRBD1 on 6 matching bases. V was clipped by 4 bases and J by 6 bases, with 21 bases between them. The CDR3 spans 16 residues. The germline CDR1 and CDR2 sequences are SGDLS and YYNGEE. The CDR3 reads CASSSVEGVPWDTQYF. Here the CDR3 DNA reads TGTGCCAGCAGCTCCGTCGAGGGGGTCCCCTGGGATACGCAGTATTTT.

This clonotype came up many times. The gene calls are TRBV7-2 and TRBJ1-4; D is unclear. The germline V gene encodes CDR1 SGHTA and CDR2 FQGNSA. Trimming cost V 1 base and J 8 bases, with 8 bases left between them. The length of the CDR3 is 13 residues. CDR3 in DNA: TGTGCCAGCAGCTTAGTCTCCGGAGAAAAACTGTTTTTT. Translation gives CASSLVSGEKLFF.

This clonotype was observed a few times. The chain recombines TRBV6-2 or TRBV6-3 with TRBJ1-2; a possible D gene is TRBD1 (5 bases). Germline V gives CDR1 MNHEY, CDR2 SVGEGT. The CDR3 runs 17 residues. V lost 6 bases and J 0 bases, leaving 20 bases between the germline ends. CDR3 protein: CASRPLTAGDSNYGYTF. Written as DNA, the CDR3 is TGTGCCAGCAGGCCTCTAACGGCGGGGGATTCTAACTATGGCTACACCTTC.

The chain recombines TRBV4-1 with TRBJ2-5; possible D gene TRBD2, 5 bases. V lost 1 base and J lost 2, with 8 bases in between. The CDR3 consists of 14 residues. CDR1 is MGHRA and CDR2 is YSYEKL in the germline V gene. The CDR3 region is CASSQGADQETQYF. CDR3 coding DNA: TGCGCCAGCAGCCAAGGAGCGGATCAAGAGACCCAGTACTTC.

The chain uses TRBV4-3 and TRBJ1-5; weak D call: TRBD1 (6 bases). The V end was cut by 0 bases, the J end by 6 bases, with 15 bases between. The CDR3 covers 16 residues. Looked up from germline, CDR1 is LGHNA and CDR2 is YSLEER. The CDR3, as DNA: TGCGCCAGCAGCCAAGATTCCGTTACAGGGCCTCAGCCCCAGCATTTT. It encodes CASSQDSVTGPQPQHF.

This clonotype was counted ten times or more. The V call is TRBV6-6, the J call TRBJ1-1, with 8 bases fitting TRBD1. The length of the CDR3 is 12 residues. Trimming removed 6 bases from V and 4 bases from J; junction bases left unmatched: 1. CDR1 and CDR2 from the germline V gene are MNHNY and SVGAGI (reference sequence). In nucleotides, the CDR3 is TGTGCCAGCAGCCAGGGGGCCACTGAAGCTTTCTTT. Residues: CASSQGATEAFF.

Comments on this clonotype: A read error may explain this, as a much larger clone is one base away. As DNA, the CDR3 is TGTGCCAGCAGCCGAGACCAGGTTCGCTCTGGAAACACCATATATTTT. Its protein is CASSRDQVRSGNTIYF. The chain combines TRBV14 with TRBJ1-3; no clear D gene. The CDR3 has 16 amino acids. Germline V gives CDR1 SGHDN, CDR2 FVKESK. V was pared by 4 bases and J by 0 bases, with 13 bases between.

There are many counts of this clonotype. The chain couples TRBV2 to TRBJ1-1; D not certain. V was pared by 4 bases and J by 1 base, with 7 bases between. Germline V gene sequence: CDR1 SNHLY, CDR2 FYNNEI. The CDR3 totals 13 residues. CDR3 residues: CASSGYQNTEAFF. The CDR3 nucleotides are TGTGCCAGCAGTGGATACCAGAACACTGAAGCTTTCTTT.

This clonotype has ten or more counts. The rearrangement joins TRBV7-4 to TRBJ1-1; 9 bases are shared with TRBD1. The CDR3 consists of 13 residues. With 9 bases clipped from V and 3 bases from J, the junction kept 5 bases outside the gene matches. The V gene's germline CDR1 is SGHVT and CDR2 SQSDAQ. The CDR3 coding sequence is TGTGCCAGGGGGGGACAGGGAGACACTGAAGCTTTCTTT. Amino acids: CARGGQGDTEAFF.

Written as DNA, the CDR3 is TGTGCCAGCACCGAACTAGCGGGGGATGGAACCCAGTACTTC. Encoded protein: CASTELAGDGTQYF. The V and J genes are TRBV12-3 or TRBV12-4 and TRBJ2-5, with 11 nucleotides matching TRBD2. J was trimmed by 8 bases and V by 7 bases; bases with no gene match: 9. The CDR3 is 14 residues long.

This clonotype was counted ten times or more. The genes are TRBV20-1 and TRBJ1-2; D remains unclear. The V end lost 0 bases, the J end lost 2 bases, and 4 bases lay between the germline ends. Germline V CDR1 and CDR2: DFQATT, SNEGSKA (reference sequence). This CDR3 is 12 amino acids long. CDR3 DNA: TGCAGTGCTAGAGAGACAAACTATGGCTACACCTTC. Its protein product is CSARETNYGYTF.

This clonotype was seen many times. The chain recombines TRBV19 with TRBJ2-1, with 10 bases fitting TRBD1. Germline V gene lookup returns CDR1 LNHDA and CDR2 SQIVND (reference sequence). The junction had 13 bases not matched to a gene; V was cut back by 5 bases and J by 9 bases. The CDR3 contains 16 residues. The DNA for the CDR3 is TGTGCCAGTAGTGAAACCCGGGACAGGGGAAGAGGTGAGCAGTTCTTC. This sequence encodes CASSETRDRGRGEQFF.

This clonotype was seen repeatedly, ten times or more. The V gene is TRBV7-9, the J gene TRBJ2-3, with a weak D call TRBD2 (6 bases). V shed 4 bases and J shed 2 bases, with 10 bases lying between them. CDR3 length: 14 residues. Germline loops: CDR1 SEHNR, CDR2 FQNEAQ (reference sequence). CDR3 sequence (DNA): TGTGCCAGCAGCTGGGCTAGCGACACAGATACGCAGTATTTT. This translates into CASSWASDTDTQYF.

This clonotype appeared a few times. V gene TRBV7-2 combines with J gene TRBJ2-5; 10 bases match TRBD2. CDR3 size: 16 residues. Germline V gives CDR1 SGHTA, CDR2 FQGNSA. The V and J ends lost 4 bases and 4 bases, in that order; junction bases with no gene match: 9. The CDR3 here is CASSSWLAGVGETQYF. The DNA for the CDR3 is TGTGCCAGCAGCTCGTGGCTAGCGGGGGTTGGAGAGACCCAGTACTTC.